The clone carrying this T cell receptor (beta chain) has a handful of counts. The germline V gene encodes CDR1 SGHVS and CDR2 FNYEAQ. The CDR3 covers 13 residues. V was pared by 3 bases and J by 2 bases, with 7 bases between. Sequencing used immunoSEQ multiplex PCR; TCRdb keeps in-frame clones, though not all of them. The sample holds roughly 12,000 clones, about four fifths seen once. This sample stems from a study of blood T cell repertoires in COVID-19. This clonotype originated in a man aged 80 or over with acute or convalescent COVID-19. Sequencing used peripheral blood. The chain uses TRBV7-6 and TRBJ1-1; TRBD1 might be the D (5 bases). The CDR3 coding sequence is TGTGCCAGCAGCTTCGACAGTAACACTGAAGCTTTCTTT. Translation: CASSFDSNTEAFF.